This is a list of T cell receptor beta chains from one sample in a study of blood T cell repertoires in COVID-19. Profiled with immunoSEQ multiplex PCR; TCRdb holds only in-frame clones, not every one. The data contain approximately 100,000 clones, roughly two thirds of them singletons. The specimen was peripheral blood. The receptors were gathered from an elderly man with acute or convalescent COVID-19. CDR3s include the opening cysteine and the closing phenylalanine or tryptophan. A D gene is named only where the DNA matches it firmly. Clone size is shown for a subset of rows, as once, few, many or a class of expanded clone.

d_call | j_call | clone_size | v_call | cdr3_nt | cdr3_aa
TRBD2 | TRBJ2-5 | many | TRBV5-1 | TGCGCCAGCAGCTTGGGGCTAGCGGGAGGAGGGGAAGAGACCCAGTACTTC | CASSLGLAGGGEETQYF
- | TRBJ1-5 | - | TRBV28 | TGTGCCAGCAGCCCCGGGTTTAGGCAGTTTGGAAATCAGCCCCAGCATTTT | CASSPGFRQFGNQPQHF
- | TRBJ1-2 | - | TRBV28 | TGTGCCAGCAGTCCCCGCGGTCCTCCTAACTATGGCTACACCTTC | CASSPRGPPNYGYTF
- | TRBJ1-2 | - | TRBV5-4 | TGTGCCAGCACCCTTCGGGACAACGCTTATGGCTACACCTTC | CASTLRDNAYGYTF
TRBD2 | TRBJ2-5 | - | TRBV10-3 | TGTGCCATCAGTGAGTCGATCCCCCGCGGGAGATCGGCTGAGACCCAGTACTTC | CAISESIPRGRSAETQYF
TRBD1 | TRBJ1-1 | few | TRBV29-1 | TGCAGCGGAAGGGGGCAGGCCGCCGAAGCTTTCTTT | CSGRGQAAEAFF
TRBD2 | TRBJ2-2 | - | TRBV5-4 | TGTGCCAGCAGCGCGACTAGCGGGATAGATAGGGACACCGGGGAGCTGTTTTTT | CASSATSGIDRDTGELFF
TRBD2 | TRBJ2-3 | many | TRBV12-5 | TGTGCTAGTGGTCTCAGCGGGAGGGCTGGAGATACGCAGTATTTT | CASGLSGRAGDTQYF
TRBD1 | TRBJ2-1 | - | TRBV6-4 | TGTGCCAGCAGTGACCGAGGGACAGGGGCCGAGTTCTTC | CASSDRGTGAEFF
TRBD1 | TRBJ1-3 | - | TRBV7-9 | TGTGCCAGCAGACCGCCAGGGGGCAACGGAAACACCATATATTTT | CASRPPGGNGNTIYF
TRBD1 | TRBJ2-7 | - | TRBV19 | TGTGCCAGTACCCGGGGGACAGGGTTTAGCTACGAGCAGTACTTC | CASTRGTGFSYEQYF
- | TRBJ1-3 | many | TRBV7-2 | TGTGCCAGCAGCTCCCGGGACAACCAACCCGGACTATATTTT | CASSSRDNQPGLYF
TRBD2 | TRBJ2-7 | - | TRBV10-3 | TGTGCCATCAGTGAGTGCTTGCGGGAGTTACTCTGCGAGCAGTACTTC | CAISECLRELLCEQYF
- | TRBJ1-3 | few | TRBV5-1 | TGCGCCAGCAGCTTGGAGGGAGGCTCTGGAAACACCATATATTTT | CASSLEGGSGNTIYF
TRBD1 | TRBJ1-4 | few | TRBV2 | TGTGCCAGCAGTGTAAGGGGGCAGGTTGAAAAACTGTTTTTT | CASSVRGQVEKLFF
- | TRBJ1-1 | once | TRBV2 | TGTGCCAGCAGTGGAGGGGGTAGGGAAGGTCGCATGAACACTGAAGCTTTCTTT | CASSGGGREGRMNTEAFF
TRBD2 | TRBJ2-5 | - | TRBV9 | TGTGCCAGCAGCGTAGGGGTAGCGGGGGAGACCCAGTACTTC | CASSVGVAGETQYF
- | TRBJ2-5 | - | TRBV14 | TGTGCCAGCAGCCAAGGCCGGGCGACAGGCCGCCAAGAGACCCAGTACTTC | CASSQGRATGRQETQYF
TRBD1 | TRBJ2-5 | - | TRBV14 | TGTGCCAGCAGCCTTCGTGGGACAGGGTCCCAAGAGACCCAGTACTTC | CASSLRGTGSQETQYF
TRBD2 | TRBJ2-1 | - | TRBV9 | TGTGCCAGCGGGTCAGCGGGAAATAGATTAGGGGACAATGAGCAGTTCTTC | CASGSAGNRLGDNEQFF
TRBD2 | TRBJ2-5 | - | TRBV6-5 | TGTGCCAGCAGTTACTCTGGGGGGGGAGAGACCCAGTACTTC | CASSYSGGGETQYF
- | TRBJ2-7 | - | TRBV6-5 | TGTGCCAGCAGTTCAGGGATCGTGAGTTTGTACGAGCAGTACTTC | CASSSGIVSLYEQYF
TRBD2 | TRBJ2-1 | - | TRBV6-2/TRBV6-3 | TGTGCCAGCAGTCTAGCGGGAGGGCCCTTCGGTTATGAGCAGTTCTTC | CASSLAGGPFGYEQFF
- | TRBJ2-1 | once | TRBV28 | TGTGCCAGCGGCTGGAGGGCCTACAATGAGCAGTTCTTC | CASGWRAYNEQFF
- | TRBJ2-7 | - | TRBV5-1 | TGCGCCAGCAGCTTGGGAGTTTACGAGCAGTACTTC | CASSLGVYEQYF
- | TRBJ2-7 | once | TRBV30 | TGTGCCTGGAGTGTCAAGGGGGCGGGAGAGCAGTACTTC | CAWSVKGAGEQYF
- | TRBJ2-2 | - | TRBV7-8 | TGTGCCAGCAGCTTAGTTAAAAACACCGGGGAGCTGTTTTTT | CASSLVKNTGELFF
TRBD1 | TRBJ1-1 | - | TRBV5-5 | TGTGCCAGCAGCCTCTCTCCCCAGGGGGACGCTTTCTTT | CASSLSPQGDAFF
- | TRBJ2-3 | few | TRBV27 | TGTGCCAGCAGTTTAATGGTCGGGAGAGGCCCCGCGTCACGAGATACGCAGTATTTT | CASSLMVGRGPASRDTQYF
- | TRBJ1-2 | - | TRBV10-3 | TGTGCCATCAGTGAGTCAGGACTCAGCGGCTACACCTTC | CAISESGLSGYTF
- | TRBJ1-4 | few | TRBV5-1 | TGCGCCAGCAGCTTGGGGGGGCCAGCTATCATTGGTGAAAAACTGTTTTTT | CASSLGGPAIIGEKLFF
TRBD2 | TRBJ2-5 | few | TRBV6-2/TRBV6-3 | TGTGCCAGCAGTCCGTCAGGGACTAGCGGGGAGAGAGGGGAGACCCAGTACTTC | CASSPSGTSGERGETQYF
TRBD1 | TRBJ2-7 | - | TRBV7-9 | TGTGCCAGCAGCCCGTGGGGGGACAGGGAACCCTACGAGCAGTACTTC | CASSPWGDREPYEQYF
- | TRBJ1-1 | once | TRBV7-3 | TGTGCCAGCAGCCTCGGGAGGAACACTGAAGCTTTCTTT | CASSLGRNTEAFF
- | TRBJ2-7 | few | TRBV3-1/TRBV3-2 | TGTGCCAGCAGCCAAGGTCAGGGTTCCTACGAGCAGTACTTC | CASSQGQGSYEQYF
- | TRBJ2-1 | - | TRBV28 | TGTGCCAGCAGTTTGCCAGGGTCATTCGATGAGCAGTTCTTC | CASSLPGSFDEQFF
TRBD2 | TRBJ2-1 | few | TRBV5-4 | TGTGCCAGCAGCTGGTACGCGGGAGACTCCTACAATGAGCAGTTCTTC | CASSWYAGDSYNEQFF
- | TRBJ1-2 | - | TRBV28 | TGTGCCAGCAGTTTTACCCGGGGGTATGGCTACACCTTC | CASSFTRGYGYTF
TRBD1 | TRBJ2-7 | - | TRBV11-2 | TGTGCCAGCAGCGCCTCAGGGGGCCTCTACGAGCAGTACTTC | CASSASGGLYEQYF
- | TRBJ2-1 | - | TRBV19 | TGTGCCAGTAGTATCGGGCGCGGGAAGGGTGAGCAGTTCTTC | CASSIGRGKGEQFF
TRBD1 | TRBJ2-2 | few | TRBV28 | TGTGCCACCGCGAGACAGGGACCGATTCGAGGGACCGGGGAGCTGTTTTTT | CATARQGPIRGTGELFF
- | TRBJ2-1 | few | TRBV7-8 | TGTGCCAGCACAGACTACAATGAGCAGTTCTTC | CASTDYNEQFF
TRBD1 | TRBJ2-2 | - | TRBV4-3 | TGCGCCAGCAGCCAAAATACAGGGGGCGGCGGGGAGCTGTTTTTT | CASSQNTGGGGELFF
- | TRBJ1-4 | - | TRBV5-5 | TGTGCCAGCAGCCGTCGGGGGGATTCTAATGAAAAACTGTTTTTT | CASSRRGDSNEKLFF
TRBD1 | TRBJ1-2 | - | TRBV7-3 | TGTGCCAGCAGCCCCGGGACAGGCGCTGGCTACACCTTC | CASSPGTGAGYTF
- | TRBJ2-5 | - | TRBV7-9 | TGTGCCAGCAGCTTACACTCGGGAACCCAAGAGACCCAGTACTTC | CASSLHSGTQETQYF
- | TRBJ1-5 | - | TRBV23-1 | TGCGCCAGCAGCCGGGACACCAAACCCCCGAGGCCCCAGCATTTT | CASSRDTKPPRPQHF
- | TRBJ1-5 | - | TRBV18 | TGTGCCAGCTCACAACAGGGTACCAAAGAACAGCCCCAGCATTTT | CASSQQGTKEQPQHF
TRBD2 | TRBJ2-4 | - | TRBV18 | TGTGCCAGCTCACCCGGGACTAGCGGGAGGGCAAACATTCAGTACTTC | CASSPGTSGRANIQYF
- | TRBJ1-5 | - | TRBV25-1 | TGTGCCAGCAGTTCAGGGTCAGTGTATCAGCCCCAGCATTTT | CASSSGSVYQPQHF
TRBD1 | TRBJ1-1 | few | TRBV30 | TGTGCCTGGAGTGGACAGGGGAAGACTGAAGCTTTCTTT | CAWSGQGKTEAFF
TRBD1 | TRBJ2-4 | - | TRBV5-1 | TGCGCCAGCAGCTTGGGACAGGGGGCAAAAAACATTCAGTACTTC | CASSLGQGAKNIQYF
- | TRBJ2-6 | - | TRBV10-3 | TGTGCCATCAGTGGGTCGGCCGGGGCCAACGTCCTGACTTTC | CAISGSAGANVLTF
- | TRBJ1-5 | - | TRBV7-2 | TGTGCCAGCAGCTTAGAGCCGCATCAGCCCCAGCATTTT | CASSLEPHQPQHF
TRBD2 | TRBJ2-3 | - | TRBV27 | TGTGCCAGCAGTTTAGTAGCGGGAAAGACAGATACGCAGTATTTT | CASSLVAGKTDTQYF